These 25 T cell receptor beta chains were all obtained from the same sample, sequenced in a study. Treg sorting used a CD4+CD25+CD127-/low gate. TCRdb re-called the 5' RACE reads with MiXCR, one entry per CDR3 protein. The sample carries about 8,900 distinct CDR3 sequences, 55% recorded once. Sequenced sample: Tregs sorted from a lymph node. Receptors originate from a female donor with breast cancer.

On this clonotype itself: Lacking the conserved final phenylalanine or tryptophan, this CDR3 likely reflects a read error. The chain employs TRBV6-2 or TRBV6-3 and TRBJ2-5; 9 nucleotides agree with TRBD2. This CDR3 spans 14 amino acids. Losses at the gene ends were 5 bases for V and 5 bases for J; bases not matched to a gene: 6. Germline loops: CDR1 MNHEY, CDR2 SVGEGT. This CDR3 reads CASSSGGSEETQYS. Written as DNA, the CDR3 is TGTGCCAGCAGTAGCGGGGGGAGCGAGGAGACCCAGTACTCC.

The chain is built from TRBV12-3 or TRBV12-4 and TRBJ2-3, with 8 bases identical to TRBD2. The CDR3 consists of 14 residues. V gave up 5 bases and J gave up 5 bases; unmatched junction bases: 6. This CDR3 reads CASSEGLVKDTQYF. The CDR3 coding sequence is TGTGCCAGCAGTGAGGGACTAGTGAAAGATACGCAGTATTTT.

The CDR3 reads CSVEDGQGRLFF. The DNA of the CDR3 is TGCAGCGTTGAAGACGGTCAGGGAAGACTGTTTTTT. This chain links TRBV29-1 with TRBJ1-4; maybe TRBD1 (5 bases). The CDR3 has 12 residues. Germline lookup yields CDR1 SQVTM and CDR2 ANQGSEA. V gave up 0 bases and J gave up 13 bases, with 12 bases separating them.

This clonotype has just one count. Lacking the conserved final phenylalanine or tryptophan, this CDR3 likely reflects a read error. The chain is built from TRBV25-1 and TRBJ2-1, with 9 bases that match TRBD1. The ends lost 1 base at V and 5 bases at J; junction bases unmatched: 15. The CDR3 is 19 residues long. Looked up from germline, CDR1 is MGHDK and CDR2 is SYGVNS. The CDR3 DNA follows: TGTGCCAGCAGTGAATCTTGGGAAGAGGGGACAGGGTTAAACAATGAGCAGTTCTCC. This gives the protein CASSESWEEGTGLNNEQFS.

DNA for the CDR3: TGCAGTGCTCGGTCACAAAGCTACGAGCAGAACGTC. It translates to CSARSQSYEQNV. V usage is TRBV20-1 and J usage is TRBJ2-7; no reliable D call. Germline lookup yields CDR1 DFQATT and CDR2 SNEGSKA (reference sequence). CDR3 length: 12 residues.

The chain has TRBV7-9 and TRBJ2-1; D possibly corresponds to TRBD1 (5 bases). The ends were cut back, 7 bases at V and 8 bases at J, with 24 bases in the middle. The germline V gene has CDR1 SEHNR and CDR2 FQNEAQ (reference sequence). The CDR3 has 16 amino acids. For the CDR3, the DNA is TGTGCCAGCACCCCCCTCCGGGCAGGGCTCGTGGATGAGCAGTTCTTC. It encodes CASTPLRAGLVDEQFF.

This clonotype turned up a few times. The chain couples TRBV20-1 to TRBJ2-7; D is undetermined. This CDR3 comprises 12 residues. The V and J ends lost 4 bases and 0 bases respectively, with 7 bases between them. Germline V CDR1 and CDR2: DFQATT, SNEGSKA (reference sequence). The chain's CDR3 is CSATYSSYEQYF. CDR3 nucleotide sequence: TGCAGTGCTACCTACAGCTCCTACGAGCAGTACTTC.

This clonotype showed up just once. The V gene is TRBV20-1, the J gene TRBJ2-1; D unresolved. Germline loops: CDR1 DFQATT, CDR2 SNEGSKA (reference sequence). The V gene lost 3 bases and the J gene lost 8 bases, with 14 bases spanning the gap. The CDR3 consists of 13 residues. The CDR3 sequence: CSASTENGHEQFF. The DNA of the CDR3 is TGCAGTGCTAGTACGGAGAATGGCCATGAGCAGTTCTTC.

This clonotype appeared a few times. This rearrangement joins TRBV5-1 to TRBJ1-5; 9 positions match TRBD1. Per the germline V gene, CDR1 is SGHRS and CDR2 is YFSETQ. CDR3 size: 15 residues. V shed 4 bases and J 4 bases; nucleotides not matched to a gene: 6. The CDR3 is CASSPGTGINQPQHF. For the CDR3, the DNA is TGCGCCAGCAGCCCCGGGACAGGGATTAATCAGCCCCAGCATTTT.

The J gene is TRBJ1-6, the V gene TRBV20-1; D uncertain. Germline CDR1 reads DFQATT; CDR2 reads SNEGSKA (reference sequence). The CDR3 contains 11 residues. Trimming removed 1 base from V and 10 bases from J, with 5 bases in between. CDR3 sequence reads: CSARAGSPLHF. Here the CDR3 DNA reads TGCAGTGCTAGAGCTGGGTCACCCCTCCACTTT.

This clonotype occurred once. Being one base from a much bigger clone, this may be a read error. The chain has TRBV12-3 or TRBV12-4 and TRBJ1-2; TRBD1 might be the D (6 bases). There are 13 residues in the CDR3. CDR3 DNA sequence: TGTGCCAGCAGTTTCCGGACAGAACTTGGCTTCACCTTC. Translating it yields CASSFRTELGFTF.

This clonotype occurred a few times. This rearrangement joins TRBV4-3 to TRBJ2-5; the D gene is possibly TRBD2 (5 bases). CDR3 length: 14 amino acids. V was trimmed by 0 bases and J by 3 bases, leaving 8 bases between them. Germline CDR1 and CDR2: LGHNA and YSLEER. As DNA, the CDR3 is TGCGCCAGCAGCCAAGAGGGAGTGAAAGAGACCCAGTACTTC. Protein product: CASSQEGVKETQYF.

The V call is TRBV4-3, the J call TRBJ1-6; D remains unclear. Germline lookup yields CDR1 LGHNA and CDR2 YSLEER. The V end was cut by 1 base, the J end by 0 bases, with 4 bases between. CDR3 length: 15 amino acids. This CDR3 is CASSQGSSYNSPLHF. In DNA, the CDR3 is TGCGCCAGCAGCCAAGGCTCCTCCTATAATTCACCCCTCCACTTT.

Turning to this clonotype: A junction boundary mismatches the germline segment, possibly from a read error. This rearrangement joins TRBV7-6 to TRBJ1-2; unclear D gene. CDR1 and CDR2 (germline): SGHVS, FNYEAQ. The CDR3 extends over 18 amino acids. CDR3 DNA: TGTGCCAGCAGCTTAGCGCACGGAGGCCGAGGCGGGAACTATGGCTGCACCTTC. Protein: CASSLAHGGRGGNYGCTF.

The rearrangement links TRBV5-1 to TRBJ1-2; the D gene is possibly TRBD1 (5 bases). CDR1 SGHRS and CDR2 YFSETQ come from the germline V gene. Trimming shortened V by 1 base and J by 3 bases, and 10 bases separated the two germline ends. The CDR3 contains 14 residues. DNA for the CDR3: TGCGCCAGCAGCTTGATTCCGGGGGACTATGGCTACACCTTC. Protein: CASSLIPGDYGYTF. The complete variable domain, with remaining parts taken from reference TRBV5-1 and TRBJ1-2, reads KAGVTQTPRYLIKTRGQQVTLSCSPISGHRSVSWYQQTPGQGLQFLFEYFSETQRNKGNFPGRFSGRQFSNSRSEMNVSTLELGDSALYLCASSLIPGDYGYTFGSGTRLTVV.

The J gene is TRBJ2-1, the V gene TRBV15, with TRBD2 matching 12 bases. The CDR3 sequence is 21 residues long. Trimming at V came to 0 bases and at J to 7 bases, leaving 19 bases not matched to a gene. Germline V gene sequence: CDR1 LNHNV, CDR2 YYDKDF (reference sequence). The CDR3 coding sequence is TGTGCCACCAGCAGAGATCCGTGGACTGGGCTAGCGGGAGGGATGGGTAATGAGCAGTTCTTC. This encodes CATSRDPWTGLAGGMGNEQFF.

The CDR3 here is CSAGGLAGVARETQYF. The CDR3 DNA follows: TGCAGTGCAGGGGGACTAGCGGGAGTTGCGCGGGAGACCCAGTACTTC. The rearrangement joins TRBV20-1 to TRBJ2-5; TRBD2 aligns across 14 bases. Per germline, CDR1 DFQATT and CDR2 SNEGSKA (reference sequence). J lost 5 bases, V lost 6 bases, and 11 bases had no gene match. This CDR3 contains 16 residues.

This clonotype was seen only once. V usage is TRBV5-5 and J usage is TRBJ2-1; 12 nucleotides align to TRBD1. Germline assignment: CDR1 SGHKS and CDR2 YYEKEE (reference sequence). This CDR3 has 15 residues. Losses at the gene ends were 5 bases for V and 8 bases for J; bases not matched to a gene: 8. CDR3 nucleotide sequence: TGTGCCAGCAGTTGGGGACAGGGGGCTACGGATGAGCAGTTCTTC. Amino acid sequence: CASSWGQGATDEQFF.

The chain combines TRBV29-1 with TRBJ1-2; D remains ambiguous. This CDR3 is built from 12 residues. V was shortened by 7 bases and J by 0 bases, with 9 bases between the two germline ends. Germline V CDR1 and CDR2: SQVTM, ANQGSEA. CDR3: CSAAHANYGYTF. The CDR3 DNA reads TGCAGCGCAGCACATGCTAACTATGGCTACACCTTC.

This clonotype was seen a handful of times. This chain links TRBV20-1 with TRBJ1-1; the D is unclear. Trimming took 6 bases from V and 6 from J, leaving 8 bases between them. From germline, CDR1 is DFQATT and CDR2 SNEGSKA (reference sequence). The CDR3 has 10 residues. DNA of the CDR3: TGCAGTGCAAGACTAGCTGAAGCTTTCTTT. As protein: CSARLAEAFF.

V gene TRBV12-3 or TRBV12-4 combines with J gene TRBJ2-3, with no clear D. The J call may be in error: the DNA end matches TRBJ1-5 better. CDR3 length equals 14 residues. The CDR3: CASSFGRGGDTQHF. The CDR3 region has the DNA TGTGCCAGCAGTTTTGGGCGAGGTGGGGATACGCAGCATTTT.

The V call is TRBV10-3, the J call TRBJ2-2; 8 bases match TRBD2. The CDR3 length is 14 residues. J lost 7 bases, V lost 8 bases, and 9 bases had no gene match. CDR1 is ENHRY, CDR2 SYGVKD, per germline. DNA for the CDR3: TGTGCCATCGGTGGGCGGGAGGCCATCGGGGAGCTGTTTTTT. Amino acids: CAIGGREAIGELFF.

The chain links TRBV7-2 to TRBJ2-5; TRBD2 matches at 9 bases. Germline V gene sequence: CDR1 SGHTA, CDR2 FQGNSA. The CDR3 runs to 19 residues. Germline trimming cut 5 bases from V and 1 base from J; bases unmatched to any gene: 17. The CDR3 is CASSARKPSLREGQETQYF. In nucleotides, the CDR3 is TGTGCCAGCAGCGCTAGAAAACCCAGCCTGCGGGAGGGCCAAGAGACCCAGTACTTC. Full variable domain (outside the CDR3, taken from reference TRBV7-2 and TRBJ2-5): GAGVSQSPSNKVTEKGKDVELRCDPISGHTALYWYRQSLGQGLEFLIYFQGNSAPDKSGLPSDRFSAERTGGSVSTLTIQRTQQEDSAVYLCASSARKPSLREGQETQYFGPGTRLLVL.

This clonotype was recorded a few times. This sequence joins TRBV6-5 and TRBJ2-7; the match to TRBD1 covers 7 bases. V shed 5 bases, J shed 7 bases, and the junction held 11 bases outside the gene matches. The CDR3 contains 14 residues. The V gene's germline CDR1 is MNHEY and CDR2 SVGAGI. The DNA of the CDR3 is TGTGCCAGCAGTGCATACAGGGGTCAGAGTGAGCAGTACTTC. Residues: CASSAYRGQSEQYF.

By frequency in the sample, this clonotype is medium-sized. V and J are TRBV6-5 and TRBJ1-1; the D is unclear. The CDR3 length is 13 residues. V dropped 2 bases and J dropped 11 bases, with 15 bases sitting between them. Germline CDR1 reads MNHEY; CDR2 reads SVGAGI. The CDR3 here is CASSYSMAFRAFF. DNA of the CDR3: TGTGCCAGCAGTTACAGCATGGCGTTTCGGGCTTTCTTT.